This T cell receptor (beta chain) originates from a study of CD8 T cells in ankylosing spondylitis (TCRdb year 2017). Regarding the study in general: To find TCR variants linked to disease, the study profiled T cell receptor beta repertoires in ankylosing spondylitis patients and healthy donors. Samples of peripheral blood were taken, and for ankylosing spondylitis patients, synovial fluid was collected as well. The full study cohort was made up of about two dozen ankylosing spondylitis patients and 95 to 130 healthy donors.

This clonotype was observed once. Its antigen specificity is not known. Within one base of it there is no much larger clone, and no base qualities were kept. A solitary read yields weak support. V drops 0 bases and J drops 0 bases, leaving 14 bases in between. Its CDR3 holds 17 amino acids, cysteine through phenylalanine. Left in the record is the CDR3 DNA by itself, 51 bases read in frame from the first base. The CDR1 and CDR2 encoded by the germline V gene are SGDLS and YYNGEE. Here is what the overall study found, with its caveats: Blood from ankylosing spondylitis patients appeared to be characterized by a TCR beta motif made up of seven or eight highly homologous amino acid variants. Some motif variants were previously reported in synovial fluid and blood of reactive arthritis patients, suggesting common disease-initiation mechanisms. Significant enrichment of the disease-linked clones was reported in matched synovial fluid samples from ankylosing spondylitis patients. The disease-linked clones showed a CD8+ phenotype and occurred at relatively low frequencies in peripheral blood.

The listed sequencing device is Illumina HiSeq 2500. TCR beta libraries were prepared by quantitative 5'-RACE with molecular barcodes. In the paper's pipeline: Disease-linked TCR variants were identified with a new computational method built on a probabilistic model of VDJ rearrangement. TCRdb passed the public sequencing reads through fastp at Q25 and MiXCR, retaining productive beta sequences. Identical CDR3 protein sequences are pooled into one entry, listed with their most common genes and DNA. The V and J calls, along with clone size, are taken from TCRdb and not from the paper's own processing. In all, the sample holds a few hundred thousand distinct CDR3 sequences, and under 25% of those were seen once. About 17% of the sample comes from the top ten.

The chain employs TRBV9 and TRBJ2-3; the D region possibly corresponds to TRBD2 (5 bases align). The clonotype originates from a male donor with ankylosing spondylitis. The sample comprised blood, either unsorted or a sorted T cell fraction (not recorded which). The DNA is as follows: TGTGCCAGCAGCGTAGCAGGCGGAGGACCTAGCACAGATACGCAGTATTTT. The translation is CASSVAGGGPSTDTQYF.